The present TCR beta chain was sequenced within a study of cytomegalovirus exposure and HLA in healthy donors. General study findings and limits: Sequencing likely produced, as an artifact, a cluster of highly shared sequence variants. Association of a missense DCLRE1C variant with TCR beta V- and J-gene trimming was reported in a later analysis. Upon later analysis, TCR association rates were observed to vary by HLA locus, being highest for DRB1 and lowest for HLA-C.

This CDR3 comprises 14 residues. V dropped 2 bases and J dropped 7; count of bases not matched to a gene: 8. In germline, CDR1 is MDHEN, CDR2 SYDVKM. Primers for the PCR totalled 60 Vbeta and 13 Jbeta. The assay was immunoSEQ multiplex PCR, and TCRdb's table has in-frame clones only and misses some. In the table there are 130,000 to 150,000 clones, around 80% of which are singletons. This clone showed up many times. Its antigen remains unknown. V gene TRBV28 combines with J gene TRBJ2-7, with 7 bases fitting TRBD1. Sequencing was carried out using PBMCs. This sequence originates from a man aged 25-45 years in good health and CMV-seronegative. The CDR3 bases are TGTGCCAGCAGTTTACAAGGGGGCCTTGGTGAGCAGTACTTC. Translating it yields CASSLQGGLGEQYF.